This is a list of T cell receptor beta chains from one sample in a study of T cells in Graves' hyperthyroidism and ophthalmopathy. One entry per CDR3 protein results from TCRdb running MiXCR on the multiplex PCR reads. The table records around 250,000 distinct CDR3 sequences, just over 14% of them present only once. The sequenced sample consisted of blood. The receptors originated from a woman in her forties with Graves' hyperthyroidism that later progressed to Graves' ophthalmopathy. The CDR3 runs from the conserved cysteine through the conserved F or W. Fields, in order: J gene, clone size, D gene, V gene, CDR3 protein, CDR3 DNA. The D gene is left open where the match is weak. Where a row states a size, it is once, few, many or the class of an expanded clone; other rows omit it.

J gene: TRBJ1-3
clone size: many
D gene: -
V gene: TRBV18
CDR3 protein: CASSPPFFSQGSSGNTIYF
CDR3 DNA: TGTGCCAGCTCACCACCTTTCTTCAGTCAGGGTTCCTCTGGAAACACCATATATTTT

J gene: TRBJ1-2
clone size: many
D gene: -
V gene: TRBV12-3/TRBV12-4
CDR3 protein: CANAMGPYGYTF
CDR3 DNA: TGTGCCAACGCGATGGGCCCCTATGGCTACACCTTC

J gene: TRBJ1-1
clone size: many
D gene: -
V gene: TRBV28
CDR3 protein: CASSLKVGGARGAFF
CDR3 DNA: TGTGCCAGCAGTTTAAAGGTGGGAGGGGCCAGGGGAGCTTTCTTT

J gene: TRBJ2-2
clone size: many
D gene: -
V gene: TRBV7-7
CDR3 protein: CASSLVGGTNTGELFF
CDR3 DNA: TGTGCTAGCAGCTTAGTGGGCGGTACGAACACCGGGGAGCTGTTTTTT

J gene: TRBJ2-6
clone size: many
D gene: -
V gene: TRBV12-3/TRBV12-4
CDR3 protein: CASSSSGAGANVLTF
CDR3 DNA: TGTGCCAGCAGTTCTTCAGGGGCTGGGGCCAACGTCCTGACTTTC

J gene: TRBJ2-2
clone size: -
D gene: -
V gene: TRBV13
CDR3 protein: CASRRGVSLYTGELFF
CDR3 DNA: TGTGCCAGCAGGCGGGGAGTTAGTTTGTACACCGGGGAGCTGTTTTTT

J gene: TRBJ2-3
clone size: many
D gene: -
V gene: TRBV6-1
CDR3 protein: CASSEQTTDTQYF
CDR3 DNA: TGTGCCAGCAGTGAGCAGACCACAGATACGCAGTATTTT

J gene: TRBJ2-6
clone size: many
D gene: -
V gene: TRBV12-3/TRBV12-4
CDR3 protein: CATAFLTGANVLTF
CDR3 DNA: TGTGCCACGGCTTTTCTAACTGGGGCCAACGTCCTGACTTTC

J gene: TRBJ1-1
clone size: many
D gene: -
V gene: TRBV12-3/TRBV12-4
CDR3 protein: CASTQPQKGVFNTEAFF
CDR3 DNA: TGTGCCAGCACCCAGCCCCAAAAGGGGGTTTTTAACACTGAAGCTTTCTTT

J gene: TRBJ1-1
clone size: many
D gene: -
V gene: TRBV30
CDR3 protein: CAWSETGFTEAFF
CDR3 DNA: TGTGCCTGGAGCGAAACAGGGTTCACTGAAGCTTTCTTT

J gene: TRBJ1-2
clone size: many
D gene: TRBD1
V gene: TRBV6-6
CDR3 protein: CASSYSGQINYGYTF
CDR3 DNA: TGTGCCAGCAGTTACTCGGGACAGATTAACTATGGCTACACCTTC

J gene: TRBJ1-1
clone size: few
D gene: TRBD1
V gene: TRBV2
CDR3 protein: CASSGGDRERNTEAFF
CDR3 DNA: TGTGCCAGCAGTGGAGGGGACAGGGAGCGTAACACTGAAGCTTTCTTT

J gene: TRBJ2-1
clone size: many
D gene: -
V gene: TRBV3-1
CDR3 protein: CASSQDLSDSYNEQFF
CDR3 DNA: TGTGCCAGCAGCCAAGATTTGAGCGACTCCTACAATGAGCAGTTCTTC

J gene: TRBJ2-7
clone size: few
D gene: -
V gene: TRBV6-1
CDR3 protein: CASSPLLRDLASSSYEQYF
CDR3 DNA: TGTGCCAGCAGTCCTCTATTGAGGGACCTAGCGTCAAGCTCCTACGAGCAGTACTTC

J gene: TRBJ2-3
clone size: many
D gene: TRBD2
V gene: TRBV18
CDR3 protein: CASSPPRGGSGTDTQYF
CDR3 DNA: TGTGCCAGCTCACCACCGAGAGGCGGGAGCGGTACAGATACGCAGTATTTT

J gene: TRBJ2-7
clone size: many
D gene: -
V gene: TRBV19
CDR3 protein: CASSTVGAYEQYF
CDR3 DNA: TGTGCCAGTAGCACCGTCGGGGCCTACGAGCAGTACTTC

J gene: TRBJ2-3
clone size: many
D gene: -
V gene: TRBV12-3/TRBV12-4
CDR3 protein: CASSPYDSRTQYF
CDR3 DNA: TGTGCCAGCAGTCCCTATGACAGCAGAACGCAGTATTTT

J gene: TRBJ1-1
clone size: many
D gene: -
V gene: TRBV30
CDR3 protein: CAWSVSSPSEAFF
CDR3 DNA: TGTGCCTGGAGTGTAAGTAGCCCCTCTGAAGCTTTCTTT

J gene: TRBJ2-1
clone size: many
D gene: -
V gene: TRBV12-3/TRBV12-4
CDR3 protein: CASSLFHSYNEQFF
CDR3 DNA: TGTGCCAGCAGTTTATTCCATTCCTACAATGAGCAGTTCTTC

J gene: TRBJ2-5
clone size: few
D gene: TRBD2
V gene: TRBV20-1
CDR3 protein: CSARRLAGRETQYF
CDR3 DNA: TGCAGTGCTAGAAGACTAGCGGGAAGAGAGACCCAGTACTTC

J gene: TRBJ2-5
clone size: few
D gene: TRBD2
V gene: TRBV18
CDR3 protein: CASSPVSGNEETQYF
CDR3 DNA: TGTGCCAGCTCACCGGTCAGCGGGAACGAGGAGACCCAGTACTTC

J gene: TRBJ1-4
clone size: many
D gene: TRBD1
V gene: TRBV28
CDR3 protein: CASSLTGGRATNEKLFF
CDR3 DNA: TGTGCCAGCAGTTTAACAGGGGGCAGGGCAACTAATGAAAAACTGTTTTTT

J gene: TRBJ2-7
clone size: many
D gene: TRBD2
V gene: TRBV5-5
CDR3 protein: CASSPRTSGIDEQYF
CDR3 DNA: TGTGCCAGCAGCCCCAGGACTAGCGGGATCGACGAGCAGTACTTC

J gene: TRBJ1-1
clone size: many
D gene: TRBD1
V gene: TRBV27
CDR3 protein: CASSLTPGQGGNTEAFF
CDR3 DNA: TGTGCCAGCAGTTTAACTCCGGGACAGGGGGGGAACACTGAAGCTTTCTTT

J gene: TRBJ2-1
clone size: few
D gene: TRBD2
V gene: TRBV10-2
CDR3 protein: CASRGGTSGSNEQFF
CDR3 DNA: TGCGCCAGCAGGGGCGGGACTAGCGGGAGCAATGAGCAGTTCTTC

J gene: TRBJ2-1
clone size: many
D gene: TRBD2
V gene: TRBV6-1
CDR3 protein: CASSNKASGNEQFF
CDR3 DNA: TGTGCCAGCAGCAACAAGGCTAGCGGGAATGAGCAGTTCTTC

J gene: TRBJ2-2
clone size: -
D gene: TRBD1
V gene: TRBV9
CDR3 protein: CASSGRDSLNTGELFF
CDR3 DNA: TGTGCCAGCAGCGGACGGGACAGCTTGAACACCGGGGAGCTGTTTTTT

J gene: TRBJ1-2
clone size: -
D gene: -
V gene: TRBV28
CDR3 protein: CASSPGTLDYGYTF
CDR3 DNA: TGTGCCAGCAGTCCAGGGACACTGGACTATGGCTACACCTTC

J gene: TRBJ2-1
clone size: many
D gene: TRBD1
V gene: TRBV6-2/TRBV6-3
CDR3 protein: CASSATGVTYNEQFF
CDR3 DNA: TGTGCCAGCAGCGCGACAGGGGTAACCTACAATGAGCAGTTCTTC

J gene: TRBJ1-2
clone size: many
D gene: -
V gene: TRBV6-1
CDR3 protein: CASSELAEPNYGYTF
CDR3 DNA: TGTGCCAGCAGTGAACTCGCAGAACCTAACTATGGCTACACCTTC

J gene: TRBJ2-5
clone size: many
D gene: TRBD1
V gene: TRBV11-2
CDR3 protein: CASSLGNRGPKTETQYF
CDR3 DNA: TGTGCCAGCAGCCTCGGGAACAGGGGGCCGAAAACGGAGACCCAGTACTTC

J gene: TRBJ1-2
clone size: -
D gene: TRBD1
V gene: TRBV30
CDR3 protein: CAWSRDRPYGYTF
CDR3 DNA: TGTGCCTGGAGCAGGGACAGACCCTATGGCTACACCTTC

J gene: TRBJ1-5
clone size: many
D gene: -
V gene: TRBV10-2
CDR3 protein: CASSESAGSNQPQHF
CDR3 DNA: TGCGCCAGCAGTGAGTCGGCGGGCTCCAATCAGCCCCAGCATTTT

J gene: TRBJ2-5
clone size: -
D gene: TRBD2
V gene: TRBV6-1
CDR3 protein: CASTGLAGGQETQYF
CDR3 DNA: TGTGCCAGCACGGGACTAGCGGGAGGGCAAGAGACCCAGTACTTC

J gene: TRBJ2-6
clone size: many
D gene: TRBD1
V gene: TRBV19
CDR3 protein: CASSGNRGPNSGANVLTF
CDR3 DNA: TGTGCCAGTAGTGGAAACAGGGGACCTAACTCTGGGGCCAACGTCCTGACTTTC

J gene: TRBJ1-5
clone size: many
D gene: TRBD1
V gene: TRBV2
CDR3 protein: CASRSQGGNQPQHF
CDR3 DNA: TGTGCCAGCAGATCACAGGGGGGCAATCAGCCCCAGCATTTT

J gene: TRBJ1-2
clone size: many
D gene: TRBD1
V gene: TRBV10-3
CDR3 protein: CAISDGTANYGYTF
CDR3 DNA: TGTGCCATCAGTGATGGGACAGCGAACTATGGCTACACCTTC

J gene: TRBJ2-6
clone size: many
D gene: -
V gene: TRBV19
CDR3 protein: CASRNRDTFGANVLTF
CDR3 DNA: TGTGCCAGTAGGAACCGGGACACTTTTGGGGCCAACGTCCTGACTTTC

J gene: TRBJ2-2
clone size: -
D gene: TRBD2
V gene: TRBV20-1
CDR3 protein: CSAATSGGIGTNTGELFF
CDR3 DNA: TGCAGTGCCGCGACTAGCGGGGGGATCGGGACGAACACCGGGGAGCTGTTTTTT

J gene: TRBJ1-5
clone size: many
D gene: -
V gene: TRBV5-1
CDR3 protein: CASSLGPSTGLSNQPQHF
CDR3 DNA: TGCGCCAGCAGCCTCGGACCCAGCACAGGGTTGAGCAATCAGCCCCAGCATTTT

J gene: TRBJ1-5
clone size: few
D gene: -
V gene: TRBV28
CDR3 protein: CASSFFPDDSGNQPQHF
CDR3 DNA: TGTGCCAGCAGTTTCTTCCCGGATGACAGCGGGAATCAGCCCCAGCATTTT

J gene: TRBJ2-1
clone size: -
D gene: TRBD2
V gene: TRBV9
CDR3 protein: CASSVGPSGSSRNEQFF
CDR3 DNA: TGTGCCAGCAGCGTAGGTCCTAGCGGGAGTTCCAGGAATGAGCAGTTCTTC

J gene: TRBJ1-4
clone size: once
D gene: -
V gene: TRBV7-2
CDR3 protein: CASSPTATNEKLFF
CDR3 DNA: TGTGCCAGCAGCCCCACCGCAACTAATGAAAAACTGTTTTTT

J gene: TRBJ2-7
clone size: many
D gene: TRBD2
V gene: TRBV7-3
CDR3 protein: CASSLKEAGGSYEQYF
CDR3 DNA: TGTGCCAGCAGCTTAAAGGAGGCGGGAGGCTCCTACGAGCAGTACTTC

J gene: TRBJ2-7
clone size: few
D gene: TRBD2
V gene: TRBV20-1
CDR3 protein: CSAETSGTVEQYF
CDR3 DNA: TGCAGTGCTGAGACTAGCGGGACGGTCGAGCAGTACTTC

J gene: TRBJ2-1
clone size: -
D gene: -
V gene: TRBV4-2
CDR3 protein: CASSQVRGDEQFF
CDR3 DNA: TGTGCCAGCAGCCAAGTGAGGGGCGATGAGCAGTTCTTC

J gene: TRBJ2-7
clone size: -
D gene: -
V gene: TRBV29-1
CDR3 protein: CSVEAGRGGEQYF
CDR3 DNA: TGCAGCGTTGAAGCGGGCAGGGGGGGCGAGCAGTACTTC

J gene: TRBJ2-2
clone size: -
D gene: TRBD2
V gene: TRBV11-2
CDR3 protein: CASVVGLAGDYNTGELFF
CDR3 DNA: TGTGCCAGTGTCGTGGGACTAGCGGGAGACTATAACACCGGGGAGCTGTTTTTT

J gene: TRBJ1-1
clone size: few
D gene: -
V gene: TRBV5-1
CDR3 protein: CASSFGGGMNTEAFF
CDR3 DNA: TGCGCCAGCAGCTTTGGGGGGGGGATGAACACTGAAGCTTTCTTT